This T cell receptor (beta chain) was identified in a study of human T cells and chemical hapten exposure. Study details: The patch tests put 0.01% DPC on the skin of the upper back and were read 6 days later. Study observations and caveats: Counts of TCRs above 1 in 1000 frequency stayed unchanged with DPC sensitization.

As processed by the authors: There were a median of roughly 100,000 TCRs per sample, with a range from roughly 20,000 to 750,000. TCRdb recomputed calls from the RACE reads with MiXCR, one row per CDR3 protein. The V and J calls were not made by the authors but by TCRdb's processing. The sample records some 330,000 distinct CDR3 sequences, approximately 5.8% being singletons. V shed 5 bases and J shed 3 bases, with 14 bases lying between them. CDR1 SEHNR and CDR2 FQNEAQ come from the germline V gene (reference sequence). The length of the CDR3 is 15 residues. Time point reported: pre-sensitization, week 0. Indicated treatment: therapeutic diphenylcyclopropenone sensitization with weekly scalp DPC. This clonotype was found a few times. The antigen is not known.

The sample here was whole blood, taken in connection with sensitization to the hapten diphenylcyclopropenone (DPC). The V gene is TRBV7-9, the J gene TRBJ2-1, with TRBD1 as a possible D gene (7 bases). The sequence derives from a woman younger than 30 with alopecia areata. Some clones in this sample may be carry-over from other donors' samples. The CDR3 reads CASSGRDSVYNEQFF. The DNA of the CDR3 is TGTGCCAGCAGCGGGCGGGACAGCGTCTACAATGAGCAGTTCTTC.